Listed below are T cell receptor beta chains from one sample, sequenced in a study of monozygotic twins with inflammatory bowel disease. After re-calling the 5' RACE reads, TCRdb lists one entry per CDR3 protein, DNA absent. This table holds 420,000 or so distinct CDR3 sequences. Specimen: blood. All receptors come from a human donor with ulcerative colitis or Crohn's disease, or a healthy co-twin of an affected twin (not recorded which). Both conserved end residues are part of each CDR3.

J | V | CDR3
TRBJ2-3 | TRBV19 | CASSINGDTDTQYF
TRBJ2-2 | TRBV11-2 | CASSFPAGVYGELFF
TRBJ1-6 | TRBV7-2 | CASLAGARSPLHF
TRBJ2-1 | TRBV7-2 | CASSLASGLDNEQFF
TRBJ1-1 | TRBV29-1 | CSVRDTGGDTEAFF
TRBJ2-2 | TRBV19 | CASRGGVRYTGELFF
TRBJ2-5 | TRBV10-3 | CAIGGTGGPETQYF
TRBJ1-4 | TRBV29-1 | CSGGDAGKLFF
TRBJ2-2 | TRBV28 | CAGQGDLTGELFF
TRBJ1-1 | TRBV10-3 | CAIGGEGSVNTEAFF
TRBJ2-1 | TRBV7-3 | CASSSGTSGTEQFF
TRBJ1-4 | TRBV5-4 | CASSLMGTSEKLFF
TRBJ2-2 | TRBV10-3 | CAIAGQNTGELFF
TRBJ2-1 | TRBV5-1 | CASSLTVFDEQFF
TRBJ1-1 | TRBV5-1 | CASADKGVSNTEAFF
TRBJ2-7 | TRBV5-6 | CASSFYRDRTYEQYF
TRBJ1-1 | TRBV12-3/TRBV12-4 | CASSFLGGTEAFF
TRBJ2-4 | TRBV11-1 | CASSLRVGVPKNIQYF
TRBJ2-2 | TRBV7-9 | CASSSSPSTGELFF
TRBJ2-1 | TRBV5-1 | CASSLSGFYNEQFF
TRBJ2-2 | TRBV15 | CATSRDLPPGELFF
TRBJ2-1 | TRBV3-1 | CASSQGAGGDSNEQFF
TRBJ2-2 | TRBV3-1 | CASRDATGELFF
TRBJ1-3 | TRBV6-2/TRBV6-3 | CAISGGTRNTIYF
TRBJ2-2 | TRBV12-3/TRBV12-4 | CASSGASTGELFF
TRBJ2-1 | TRBV6-2/TRBV6-3 | CASTLGGEQFF
TRBJ2-1 | TRBV5-1 | CASSLKGGGIYEQFF
TRBJ2-3 | TRBV9 | CASAHRRDSGTDTQYF
TRBJ1-3 | TRBV3-1 | CASSQETGLSGNTIYF
TRBJ2-1 | TRBV2 | CASSATSGSVNEQFF
TRBJ2-3 | TRBV5-1 | CASSQTSGSDTQYF
TRBJ2-1 | TRBV18 | CASSPGLAGDQFF
TRBJ2-3 | TRBV24-1 | CATSPRGGGTDTQYF
TRBJ1-5 | TRBV5-6 | CASSLDRDQPQHF
TRBJ2-4 | TRBV9 | CASSVASDTSKNIQYF
TRBJ1-1 | TRBV5-5 | CASSSTQGALTEAFF
TRBJ2-2 | TRBV28 | CASSEHQGARELFF
TRBJ2-1 | TRBV11-2 | CASSNPRGRNEQFF
TRBJ2-1 | TRBV28 | CASRLGRLNEQFF
TRBJ1-2 | TRBV5-1 | CASSLAPGEYGYTF
TRBJ2-1 | TRBV30 | CAWRSGSKSEQFF
TRBJ2-3 | TRBV7-6 | CASSLGPTGITDTQYF
TRBJ2-2 | TRBV2 | CASGLLDTGELFF
TRBJ1-4 | TRBV7-9 | CASSPIGLVEKLFF
TRBJ2-7 | TRBV6-6 | CASSQDDGTEQYF
TRBJ2-3 | TRBV20-1 | CSARVGTGAPDTQYF
TRBJ1-2 | TRBV3-1 | CASSQVGFYGYTF
TRBJ2-5 | TRBV19 | CASSSRTSRRQETQYF
TRBJ2-1 | TRBV5-4 | CASSSKTRGANEQFF
TRBJ2-3 | TRBV6-2/TRBV6-3 | CASSYHRPGTGLADTQYF
TRBJ1-2 | TRBV6-2/TRBV6-3 | CASSYGRGREGGYTF
TRBJ1-3 | TRBV7-2 | CASSLAGGEAGNTIYF
TRBJ2-5 | TRBV5-1 | CASRIMAGNQETQYF
TRBJ2-2 | TRBV20-1 | CSASGGTGELFF
TRBJ1-2 | TRBV6-1 | CASSEAAQGRYGYTF
TRBJ2-1 | TRBV4-3 | CASSLSGRSGNEQFF
TRBJ2-2 | TRBV7-9 | CASSQPALTFTGELFF
TRBJ2-7 | TRBV20-1 | CSAPVRGSAYEQYF
TRBJ1-5 | TRBV30 | CAWTPGAGSQPQHF
TRBJ2-7 | TRBV6-6 | CASSHTSYEQYF